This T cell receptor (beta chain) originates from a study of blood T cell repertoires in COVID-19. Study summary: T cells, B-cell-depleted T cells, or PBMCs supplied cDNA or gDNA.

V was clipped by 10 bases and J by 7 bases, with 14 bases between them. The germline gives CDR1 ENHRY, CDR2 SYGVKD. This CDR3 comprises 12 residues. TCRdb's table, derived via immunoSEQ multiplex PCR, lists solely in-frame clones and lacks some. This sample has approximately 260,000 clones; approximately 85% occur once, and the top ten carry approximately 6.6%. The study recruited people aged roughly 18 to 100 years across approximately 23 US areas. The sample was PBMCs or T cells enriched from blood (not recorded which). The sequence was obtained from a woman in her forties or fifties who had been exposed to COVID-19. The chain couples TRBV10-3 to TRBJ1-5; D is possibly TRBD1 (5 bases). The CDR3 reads CATTPGGQPQHF. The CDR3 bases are TGTGCCACTACTCCCGGGGGGCAGCCCCAGCATTTT.